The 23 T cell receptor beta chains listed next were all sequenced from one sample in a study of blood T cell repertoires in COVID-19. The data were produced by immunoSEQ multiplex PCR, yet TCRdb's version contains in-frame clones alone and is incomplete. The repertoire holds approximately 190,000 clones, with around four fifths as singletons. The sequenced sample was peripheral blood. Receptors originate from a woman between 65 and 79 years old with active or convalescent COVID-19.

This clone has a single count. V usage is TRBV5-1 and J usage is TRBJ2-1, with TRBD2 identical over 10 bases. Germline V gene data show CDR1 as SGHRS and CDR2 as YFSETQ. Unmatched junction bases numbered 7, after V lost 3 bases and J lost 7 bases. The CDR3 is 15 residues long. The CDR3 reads CASSSSSGSLNEQFF. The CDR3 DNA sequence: TGCGCCAGCAGCTCCTCTAGCGGGAGCCTAAATGAGCAGTTCTTC.

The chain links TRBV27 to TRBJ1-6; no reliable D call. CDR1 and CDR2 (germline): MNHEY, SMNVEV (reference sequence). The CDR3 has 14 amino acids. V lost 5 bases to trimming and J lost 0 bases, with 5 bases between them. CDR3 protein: CASSTSSYNSPLHF. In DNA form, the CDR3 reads TGTGCCAGCAGTACGAGCTCCTATAATTCACCCCTCCACTTT.

The CDR3 DNA reads as TGCGCCAGCAGCCCACCGGGACACAACACAGATACGCAGTATTTT. This sequence encodes CASSPPGHNTDTQYF. The V and J genes are TRBV5-1 and TRBJ2-3; the D gene is possibly TRBD1 (6 bases). CDR3 size: 15 residues. Germline-derived CDR1 and CDR2 are SGHRS and YFSETQ. Trimming stripped 4 bases from V and 2 bases from J, with 14 bases between.

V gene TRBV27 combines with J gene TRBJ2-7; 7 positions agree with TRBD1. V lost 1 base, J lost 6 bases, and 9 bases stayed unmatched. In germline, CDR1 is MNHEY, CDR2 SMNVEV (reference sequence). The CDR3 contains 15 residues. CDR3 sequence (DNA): TGTGCCAGCAGTTTATTGGGGACAGCTGGGGCCGAGCAGTACTTC. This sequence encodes CASSLLGTAGAEQYF.

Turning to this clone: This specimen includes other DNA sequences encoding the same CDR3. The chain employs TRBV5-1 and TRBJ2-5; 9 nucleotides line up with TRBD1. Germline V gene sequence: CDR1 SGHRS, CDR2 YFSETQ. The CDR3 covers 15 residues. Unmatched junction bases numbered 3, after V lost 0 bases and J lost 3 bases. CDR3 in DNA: TGCGCCAGCAGCTTGGCGGGACAGGGTAAAGAGACCCAGTACTTC. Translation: CASSLAGQGKETQYF.

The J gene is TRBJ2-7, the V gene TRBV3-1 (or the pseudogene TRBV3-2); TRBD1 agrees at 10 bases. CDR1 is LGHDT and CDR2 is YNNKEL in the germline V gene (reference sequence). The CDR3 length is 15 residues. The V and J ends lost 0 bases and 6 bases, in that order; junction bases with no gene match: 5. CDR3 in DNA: TGTGCCAGCAGCCAAGATAGTGGGACAGGGGTCGAGCAGTACTTC. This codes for CASSQDSGTGVEQYF.

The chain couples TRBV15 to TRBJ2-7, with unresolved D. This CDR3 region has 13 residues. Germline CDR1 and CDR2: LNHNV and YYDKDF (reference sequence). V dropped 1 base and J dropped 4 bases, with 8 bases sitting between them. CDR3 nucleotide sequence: TGTGCCACCAGCAGAGGCCAGATTTACGAGCAGTACTTC. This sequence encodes CATSRGQIYEQYF.

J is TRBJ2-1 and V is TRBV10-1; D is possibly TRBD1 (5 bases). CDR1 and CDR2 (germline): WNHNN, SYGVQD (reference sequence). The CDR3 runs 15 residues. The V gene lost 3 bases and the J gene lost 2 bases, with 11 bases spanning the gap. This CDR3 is CASSESGLPYNEQFF. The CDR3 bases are TGCGCCAGCAGTGAATCAGGGTTGCCCTACAATGAGCAGTTCTTC.

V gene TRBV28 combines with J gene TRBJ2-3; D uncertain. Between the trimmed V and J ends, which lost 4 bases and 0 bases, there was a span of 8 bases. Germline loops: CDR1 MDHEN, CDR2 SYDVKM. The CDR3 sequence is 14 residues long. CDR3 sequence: CASSYPLSTDTQYF. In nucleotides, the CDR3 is TGTGCCAGCAGTTACCCACTCAGCACAGATACGCAGTATTTT.

The CDR3 loop is CASSFGSLISTDTQYF. CDR3 bases: TGTGCCAGCAGCTTCGGGAGTCTAATTAGCACAGATACGCAGTATTTT. The chain employs TRBV5-4 and TRBJ2-3; the D gene is possibly TRBD2 (6 bases). Trimming took off 2 bases at V and 0 bases at J, with 13 bases between the two ends. The CDR3 is made up of 16 amino acids. The V gene's germline CDR1 is SGHNT and CDR2 YYREEE (reference sequence).

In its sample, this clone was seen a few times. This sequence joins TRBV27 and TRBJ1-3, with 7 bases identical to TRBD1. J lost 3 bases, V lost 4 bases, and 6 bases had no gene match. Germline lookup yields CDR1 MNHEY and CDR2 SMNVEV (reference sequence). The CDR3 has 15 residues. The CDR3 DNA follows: TGTGCCAGCAGTTCGTACAGGGGTGTTGGAAACACCATATATTTT. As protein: CASSSYRGVGNTIYF.

This chain's CDR3 is CSVVVTAVNTEAFF. The CDR3 nucleotides read TGCAGCGTTGTGGTAACCGCAGTGAACACTGAAGCTTTCTTT. V is TRBV29-1 and J is TRBJ1-1, with unresolved D. The CDR3 has 14 amino acids. Germline loops: CDR1 SQVTM, CDR2 ANQGSEA. The V end was cut by 4 bases, the J end by 0 bases, with 12 bases between.

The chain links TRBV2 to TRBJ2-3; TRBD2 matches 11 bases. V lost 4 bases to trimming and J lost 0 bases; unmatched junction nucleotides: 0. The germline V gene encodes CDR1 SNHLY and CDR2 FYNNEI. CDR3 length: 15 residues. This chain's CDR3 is CASSGLAGSTDTQYF. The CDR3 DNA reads TGTGCCAGCAGTGGACTAGCGGGAAGCACAGATACGCAGTATTTT. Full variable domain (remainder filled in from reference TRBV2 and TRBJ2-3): EPEVTQTPSHQVTQMGQEVILRCVPISNHLYFYWYRQILGQKVEFLVSFYNNEISEKSEIFDDQFSVERPDGSNFTLKIRSTKLEDSAMYFCASSGLAGSTDTQYFGPGTRLTVL.

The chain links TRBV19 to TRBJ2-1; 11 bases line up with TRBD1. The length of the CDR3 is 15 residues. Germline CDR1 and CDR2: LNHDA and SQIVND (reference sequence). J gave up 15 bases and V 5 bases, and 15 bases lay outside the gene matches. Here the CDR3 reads CASSPRDRGDPWWFF. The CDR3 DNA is TGTGCCAGTAGTCCCCGGGACAGGGGGGACCCCTGGTGGTTCTTC.

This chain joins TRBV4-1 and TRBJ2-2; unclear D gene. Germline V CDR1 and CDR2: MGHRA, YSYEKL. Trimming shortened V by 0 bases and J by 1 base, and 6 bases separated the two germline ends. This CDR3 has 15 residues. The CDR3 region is CASSQDSKNTGELFF. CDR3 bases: TGCGCCAGCAGCCAAGATAGTAAGAACACCGGGGAGCTGTTTTTT.

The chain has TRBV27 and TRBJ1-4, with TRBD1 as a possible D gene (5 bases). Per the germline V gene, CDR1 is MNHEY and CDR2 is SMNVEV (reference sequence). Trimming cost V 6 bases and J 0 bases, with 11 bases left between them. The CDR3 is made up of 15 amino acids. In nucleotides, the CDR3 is TGTGCCAGCAGCCCCGGGACTACAACTAATGAAAAACTGTTTTTT. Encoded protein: CASSPGTTTNEKLFF.

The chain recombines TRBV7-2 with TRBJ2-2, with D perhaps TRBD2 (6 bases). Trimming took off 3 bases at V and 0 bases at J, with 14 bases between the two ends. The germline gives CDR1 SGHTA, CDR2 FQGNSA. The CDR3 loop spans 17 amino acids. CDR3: CASSFWATRPNTGELFF. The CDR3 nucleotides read TGTGCCAGCAGCTTTTGGGCGACTAGGCCGAACACCGGGGAGCTGTTTTTT. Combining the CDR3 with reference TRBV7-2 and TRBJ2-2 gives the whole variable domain GAGVSQSPSNKVTEKGKDVELRCDPISGHTALYWYRQSLGQGLEFLIYFQGNSAPDKSGLPSDRFSAERTGGSVSTLTIQRTQQEDSAVYLCASSFWATRPNTGELFFGEGSRLTVL.

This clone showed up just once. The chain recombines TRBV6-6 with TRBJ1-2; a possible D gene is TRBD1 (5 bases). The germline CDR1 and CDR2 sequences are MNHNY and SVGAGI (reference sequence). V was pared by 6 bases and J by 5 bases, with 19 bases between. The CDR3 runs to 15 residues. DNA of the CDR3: TGTGCCAGCAGCCGGGACTGGGGTACTTCTTATGGCTACACCTTC. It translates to CASSRDWGTSYGYTF.

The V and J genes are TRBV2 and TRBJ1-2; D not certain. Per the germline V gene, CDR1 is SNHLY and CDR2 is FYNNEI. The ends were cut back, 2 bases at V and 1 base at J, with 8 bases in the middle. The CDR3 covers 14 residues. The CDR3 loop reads CASSELSGNYGYTF. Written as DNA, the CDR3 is TGTGCCAGCAGTGAACTTTCCGGTAACTATGGCTACACCTTC.

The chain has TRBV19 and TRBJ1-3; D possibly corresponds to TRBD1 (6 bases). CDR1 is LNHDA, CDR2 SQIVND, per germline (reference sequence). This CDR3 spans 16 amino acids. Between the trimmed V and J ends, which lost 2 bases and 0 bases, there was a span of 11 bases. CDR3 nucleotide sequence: TGTGCCAGTAGTATACCCAAGGACAGCTCTGGAAACACCATATATTTT. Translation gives CASSIPKDSSGNTIYF.

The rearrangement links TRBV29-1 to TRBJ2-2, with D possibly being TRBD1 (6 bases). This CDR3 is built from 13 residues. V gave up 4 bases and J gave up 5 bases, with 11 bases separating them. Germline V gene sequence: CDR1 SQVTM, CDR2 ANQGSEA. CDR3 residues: CSVVRGGTGELFF. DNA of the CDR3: TGCAGCGTTGTCAGGGGCGGGACCGGGGAGCTGTTTTTT.

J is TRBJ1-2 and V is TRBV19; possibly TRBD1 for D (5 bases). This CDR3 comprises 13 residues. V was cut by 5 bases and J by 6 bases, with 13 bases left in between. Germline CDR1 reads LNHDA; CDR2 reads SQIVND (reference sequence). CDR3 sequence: CASSARGVDGYTF. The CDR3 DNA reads TGTGCCAGTAGTGCAAGGGGTGTGGATGGCTACACCTTC.

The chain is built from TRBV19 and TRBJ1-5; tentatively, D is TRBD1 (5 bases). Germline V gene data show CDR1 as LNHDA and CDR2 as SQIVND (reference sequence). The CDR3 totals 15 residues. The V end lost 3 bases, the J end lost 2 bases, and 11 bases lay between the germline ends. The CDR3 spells CASSMGQGGNQPQHF. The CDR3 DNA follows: TGTGCCAGTAGTATGGGTCAGGGTGGCAATCAGCCCCAGCATTTT. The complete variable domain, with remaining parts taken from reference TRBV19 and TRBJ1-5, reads DGGITQSPKYLFRKEGQNVTLSCEQNLNHDAMYWYRQDPGQGLRLIYYSQIVNDFQKGDIAEGYSVSREKKESFPLTVTSAQKNPTAFYLCASSMGQGGNQPQHFGDGTRLSIL.